This T cell receptor beta chain is drawn from a study of T cell responses to AZD1222 COVID-19 vaccine. Background on the study: Second-dose schedules of about 4 or about 12 weeks were combined. Study results and caveats: Researchers took repertoire samples only after the peak T cell response had come.

In its sample, this clone was seen once. The antigen remains unidentified. Assay used: immunoSEQ multiplex PCR; TCRdb lists only in-frame clones, some missing. The profile shows more than 50,000 clones, about 85% of them singletons. The CDR3 has 14 residues. CDR1 and CDR2 (germline): SGHTA, FQGNSA. Trimming removed 5 bases from V and 1 base from J, with 11 bases in between. The sequence came from an adult in good health. The material sequenced was peripheral blood, taken on day 0 of AZD1222 vaccination. V usage is TRBV7-2 and J usage is TRBJ1-1; possible D gene TRBD1, 6 bases. In nucleotides, the CDR3 is TGTGCCAGCAGCAGAGGGGGGGGGAACACTGAAGCTTTCTTT. Residues: CASSRGGGNTEAFF.